This T cell receptor beta chain was found in a study of blood T cell repertoires in COVID-19. From germline, CDR1 is SNHLY and CDR2 FYNNEI. The CDR3 spans 16 residues. Trimming cost V 1 base and J 7 bases; bases outside gene matches: 5. Repertoires were generated with immunoSEQ multiplex PCR, while TCRdb's copy carries only in-frame clones and drops some. The table has 250,000 to 300,000 clones, approximately 87% seen once. Sequencing was performed on peripheral blood. The V and J genes are TRBV2 and TRBJ2-1; TRBD2 matches 12 bases. This sequence originates from a man aged 55 to 70 who had recovered from COVID-19. The CDR3 nucleotides read TGTGCCAGCAGTGAAGGGCTAGCGGGAGGGCTAAATGAGCAGTTCTTC. Its translation is CASSEGLAGGLNEQFF.